This T cell receptor beta chain was profiled in a study of cytomegalovirus exposure and HLA in healthy donors. With 60 Vbeta and 13 Jbeta primers, the PCR was carried out. The repertoire was sequenced with immunoSEQ multiplex PCR; TCRdb's copy has only in-frame clones and lacks some. Of around 170,000 clones listed, around 84% are singletons. Looked up from germline, CDR1 is SEHNR and CDR2 is FQNEAQ (reference sequence). The CDR3 is 14 amino acids. Details on this clone: Compared with germline, one end of the junction differs, possibly owing to a read error.

Sequencing was performed on PBMCs. The TCR sequence derives from a woman in her forties or fifties in good health and CMV-seropositive. The chain has TRBV7-9 and TRBJ2-7; D is possibly TRBD2 (5 bases). The CDR3 nucleotides read TGTTCCAGCAGCCCCTCCCGGGGTCCTGTCGAGCAGTACTTC. It translates to CSSSPSRGPVEQYF.